This is a list of T cell receptor beta chains from one sample in a study of Ad26.COV2.S vaccination and SARS-CoV-2 variants. The method was immunoSEQ multiplex PCR; TCRdb's version includes in-frame clones alone and lacks a portion of them. The sample has more than 300,000 clones, 70% to 90% seen once. Specimen: peripheral blood, collected in a trial of Ad26.COV2.S vaccine versus placebo. Receptors originate from a person aged 18-60 years who received the Ad26.COV2.S COVID-19 vaccine or a placebo. The CDR3 runs from the conserved cysteine through the conserved F or W. Each record gives: J gene, D gene, clone size, V gene, CDR3 DNA, CDR3 protein. The D gene is left open where the match is weak. Size is omitted from some rows. Given values are once, few, many or a class for expanded clones.

TRBJ2-5 | NA | NA | TRBV7-6 | TGTGCCAGCAGCTTCTCCTTTAAAGAGACCCAGTACTTC | CASSFSFKETQYF
TRBJ2-5 | TRBD2 | NA | TRBV10-3 | TGTGCCATCAGCCAGGGGGCTAGCGGGGGAGAGACCCAGTACTTC | CAISQGASGGETQYF
TRBJ1-1 | NA | NA | TRBV7-2 | TGTGCCAGCTTCCTCCGGGGTCAAAACACTGAAGCTTTCTTT | CASFLRGQNTEAFF
TRBJ2-3 | TRBD2 | NA | TRBV9 | TGTGCCAGCAGCGTACGACTAGCGGGGAGCACAGATACGCAGTATTTT | CASSVRLAGSTDTQYF
TRBJ2-2 | NA | NA | TRBV30 | TGTGCCTGGGATTCGACAGCCGGGGAGCTGTTTTTT | CAWDSTAGELFF
TRBJ2-3 | NA | NA | TRBV5-5 | TGTGCCAGCAGCTTAGGGACGGGCGCAGATACGCAGTATTTT | CASSLGTGADTQYF
TRBJ2-3 | NA | NA | TRBV5-1 | TGCGCCAGCAGCTTGGGACAGACTAGCACAGATACGCAGTATTTT | CASSLGQTSTDTQYF
TRBJ1-6 | NA | NA | TRBV28 | TGTGCCAGCAGTGGCAGCTATAATTCACCCCTCCACTTT | CASSGSYNSPLHF
TRBJ1-1 | NA | NA | TRBV19 | TGTGCCAGTAGCACTACAGTGAACACTGAAGCTTTCTTT | CASSTTVNTEAFF
TRBJ2-6 | NA | NA | TRBV7-2 | TGTGCCAGCAGCTTATACTACTCTGGGGCCAACGTCCTGACTTTC | CASSLYYSGANVLTF
TRBJ1-1 | NA | NA | TRBV10-3 | TGTGCCATCAGTGAGTCAGGGGGACGGGACTCGGCTTTCTTT | CAISESGGRDSAFF
TRBJ1-1 | NA | NA | TRBV30 | TGTGCCTGGAGTGCCCAGGGTTTGAACACTGAAGCTTTCTTT | CAWSAQGLNTEAFF
TRBJ2-1 | TRBD2 | NA | TRBV19 | TGTGCCAGTAGTCGTAGCGGGGGCTATATTTACAATGAGCAGTTCTTC | CASSRSGGYIYNEQFF
TRBJ1-1 | TRBD1 | NA | TRBV30 | TGTGCCTGGAGTCCAACGACAGGGAGGGCTGAAGCTTTCTTT | CAWSPTTGRAEAFF
TRBJ2-7 | NA | NA | TRBV29-1 | TGCAGCGCTTCACTCGGGAAGGGGGTCTACGAGCAGTACTTC | CSASLGKGVYEQYF
TRBJ2-4 | NA | NA | TRBV5-4 | TGTGCCAGCAGCTTGATGGGAAAAAACATTCAGTACTTC | CASSLMGKNIQYF
TRBJ2-7 | TRBD1 | NA | TRBV6-6 | TGTGCCAGCAGATTGACAGGGGGAGGAATCTACGAGCAGTACTTC | CASRLTGGGIYEQYF
TRBJ1-5 | NA | NA | TRBV6-5 | TGTGCCAGCAGTTCCTTTTCCAGCAATCAGCCCCAGCATTTT | CASSSFSSNQPQHF
TRBJ2-3 | NA | NA | TRBV9 | TGTGCCAGCAGCGTAGCAGGGAGCACAGATACGCAGTATTTT | CASSVAGSTDTQYF
TRBJ2-1 | NA | NA | TRBV9 | TGTGCCAGCAGCCTCTTCGGTTTCAATGAGCAGTTCTTC | CASSLFGFNEQFF
TRBJ2-1 | TRBD2 | NA | TRBV20-1 | TGCAGTGCTAGTTGGGGGGGCAATGAGCAGTTCTTC | CSASWGGNEQFF
TRBJ1-1 | TRBD1 | NA | TRBV10-3 | TGTGCCATCAGTGGCGGGACAGGGGTTTCCCCTGAAGCTTTCTTT | CAISGGTGVSPEAFF
TRBJ2-7 | NA | NA | TRBV12-3/TRBV12-4 | TGTGCCAGCAGAAATGGACAGTTCTACGAGCAGTACTTC | CASRNGQFYEQYF
TRBJ2-2 | TRBD1 | once | TRBV4-2 | TGTGCCAGCAGCCAGTTCCCGGGACAGGCGTCTATTGCCGGGGAGCTGTTTTTT | CASSQFPGQASIAGELFF
TRBJ1-4 | TRBD1 | few | TRBV7-9 | TGTGCCAGCAGGCCAGGGACAGGAACTAATGAAAAACTGTTTTTT | CASRPGTGTNEKLFF
TRBJ2-5 | TRBD1 | once | TRBV7-7 | TGTGCCAGCAGCTTAGTGGGAGAGGAGGACAGGGAAGAGACCCAGTACTTC | CASSLVGEEDREETQYF
TRBJ1-1 | NA | NA | TRBV5-4 | TGTGCCAGCAGCTCGAGGTCGGCCAACACTGAAGCTTTCTTT | CASSSRSANTEAFF
TRBJ2-7 | NA | NA | TRBV5-1 | TGCGCCAGCAGCTCCTCAAGCTACGAGCAGTACTTC | CASSSSSYEQYF
TRBJ1-4 | NA | NA | TRBV5-1 | TGCGCCAGCAGCTTGGGACAGTCGGGAACGGAAAAACTGTTTTTT | CASSLGQSGTEKLFF
TRBJ1-2 | TRBD1 | NA | TRBV6-2/TRBV6-3 | TGTGCCAGCAGCCAGGGGGTTGGCTACACCTTC | CASSQGVGYTF
TRBJ1-1 | NA | NA | TRBV5-5 | TGTGCCAGCAGATCACAGGGAGGGGTGAACACTGAAGCTTTCTTT | CASRSQGGVNTEAFF
TRBJ2-3 | NA | NA | TRBV10-3 | TGTGCCATCAGTGATGGGTGGGGGGGCACAGATACGCAGTATTTT | CAISDGWGGTDTQYF
TRBJ2-5 | NA | NA | TRBV18 | TGTGCCAGCTCAGGGGTACAAAGAGAGACCCAGTACTTC | CASSGVQRETQYF
TRBJ1-1 | NA | NA | TRBV6-5 | TGTGCCAGCGGGGACCCAAGGGTCCTCACTGAAGCTTTCTTT | CASGDPRVLTEAFF
TRBJ1-3 | NA | NA | TRBV6-1 | TGTGCCAGCAGTGAAGACACAGGAGGAAACACCATATATTTT | CASSEDTGGNTIYF
TRBJ1-2 | NA | NA | TRBV6-1 | TGTGCCAGCAGTGAATACCAGGGCATTCCCTATGGCTACACCTTC | CASSEYQGIPYGYTF
TRBJ2-1 | NA | once | TRBV11-2 | TGTGCCAGCAGCTTAGCCCGTTACAATGAGCAGTTCTTC | CASSLARYNEQFF
TRBJ1-2 | TRBD1 | NA | TRBV19 | TGTGCCAGTAGTATAGCTGGGACAGGTATTTATGGCTACACCTTC | CASSIAGTGIYGYTF
TRBJ2-7 | NA | NA | TRBV7-9 | TGTGCCAGCAGCCGGGCCAACTACGAGCAGTACTTC | CASSRANYEQYF
TRBJ1-1 | NA | once | TRBV5-6 | TGTGCCAGCAGCCGGGGGATATACCAAGCTTTCTTT | CASSRGIYQAFF
TRBJ1-2 | NA | NA | TRBV19 | TGTGCCAGTAGTGTGACGGATAGATATGGCTACACCTTC | CASSVTDRYGYTF
TRBJ2-7 | NA | NA | TRBV4-2 | TGTGCCAGCAGCCAGCGAGCGGAACACTCCTACGAGCAGTACTTC | CASSQRAEHSYEQYF
TRBJ2-2 | NA | NA | TRBV5-1 | TGCGCCAGCAACGTACTAGCGAACACCGGGGAGCTGTTTTTT | CASNVLANTGELFF
TRBJ2-3 | TRBD2 | NA | TRBV5-4 | TGTGCCGGTCGACTAGCGGGGGGCCCGGATACGCAGTATTTT | CAGRLAGGPDTQYF
TRBJ1-2 | TRBD1 | NA | TRBV9 | TGTGCCAGCAGCGTTGCACAGGGGATTTATGGCTACACCTTC | CASSVAQGIYGYTF
TRBJ1-6 | NA | NA | TRBV18 | TGTGCCAGCTCACTAGCGGCAGATTCACCCCTCCACTTT | CASSLAADSPLHF
TRBJ1-2 | NA | NA | TRBV14 | TGTGCCAGCAGCCAACTCGGGGGAGTGGAGAATGGCTACACCTTC | CASSQLGGVENGYTF
TRBJ1-3 | NA | NA | TRBV11-2 | TGTGCCAGCAGCTTAGTAGGGAGCTCTGGAAACACCATATATTTT | CASSLVGSSGNTIYF
TRBJ2-7 | NA | NA | TRBV7-2 | TGTGCCAGCAGCTCCTCCCGGGGTCCCTACGAGCAGTACTTC | CASSSSRGPYEQYF
TRBJ1-6 | TRBD1 | NA | TRBV5-1 | TGCGCCAGCAGCACTGATGGACAGGGTAATTCACCCCTCCACTTT | CASSTDGQGNSPLHF
TRBJ2-1 | NA | NA | TRBV14 | TGTGCCAGCAGCCCCCCCCCGATTGACTGGGGCTCCTACAATGAGCAGTTCTTC | CASSPPPIDWGSYNEQFF
TRBJ2-5 | TRBD2 | NA | TRBV3-1/TRBV3-2 | TGTGCCAGCAGCGAACGGGGACTAGCTCCATCAACCCAGTACTTC | CASSERGLAPSTQYF
TRBJ1-2 | NA | NA | TRBV20-1 | TGCAGTGCTCCCGCTCCCCTTGGCTACACCTTC | CSAPAPLGYTF
TRBJ2-7 | TRBD2 | NA | TRBV4-1 | TGCGCCAGCAGCCTCCGGGAGGGACTAGCGGGGAACTACGAGCAGTACTTC | CASSLREGLAGNYEQYF
TRBJ2-3 | NA | NA | TRBV6-4 | TGTGCCAGCAGTGACGGACGCTCCACAGATACGCAGTATTTT | CASSDGRSTDTQYF
TRBJ1-2 | NA | NA | TRBV4-1 | TGCGCCAGCAGCCCTGGGGTAGGGGCCAGCTATGGCTACACCTTC | CASSPGVGASYGYTF
TRBJ1-6 | TRBD1 | NA | TRBV27 | TGTGCCAGCAGTCCGCGGGACAGGGATAATTCACCCCTCCACTTT | CASSPRDRDNSPLHF
TRBJ2-5 | NA | NA | TRBV1 | TGCACCAGCAGCCAAGATTCGCTAGCGGGGGTCACGTACCAAGAGACCCAGTACTTC | CTSSQDSLAGVTYQETQYF
TRBJ1-1 | NA | NA | TRBV6-2/TRBV6-3 | TGTGCCAGCAGTTACGCGAGGGCGACTGAAGCTTTCTTT | CASSYARATEAFF
TRBJ2-1 | NA | NA | TRBV2 | TGTGCCAGCAGTGCCCTAGGGGGTACCTACAATGAGCAGTTCTTC | CASSALGGTYNEQFF